This record covers a single T cell receptor beta chain. The antigen is undetermined. A junction boundary mismatches the germline segment, possibly from a read error. The sample belongs to a study of regulatory dendritic cells for organ transplantation. Germline V gene lookup returns CDR1 SSHAT and CDR2 FNYEAQ (reference sequence). CDR3 length equals 14 residues. TCRdb keeps only in-frame clones here, not all; method: immunoSEQ multiplex PCR. The repertoire includes roughly 30,000 clones, approximately 81% of them detected once, and around 0.38% sits in the top ten. Study observations and caveats: Memory CD8+ clonal expansion seemed more limited with regulatory than mature dendritic cells. The authors noted considerable between-person heterogeneity in alloreactive memory CD8+ cells. Memory T cells were less diverse than naive, with memory CD8+ most oligoclonal. Resting memory CD8+ T cells held the most alloreactive clonotypes.

The clonotype originates from a human donor in good health. The chain has TRBV7-7 and TRBJ2-1; 11 nucleotides align to TRBD2. The specimen sequenced was naive CD8+ T cells from blood. Noted subset: CD45RA+ naive T cells. CDR3 region: CASSLAGGFDEQFF. CDR3 nucleotide sequence: TGTGCTAGCAGCTTAGCGGGGGGGTTCGATGAGCAGTTCTTC.